The 30 T cell receptor beta chains below come from one sample, sequenced in a study of T-cell memory formation after mild COVID-19. TCRdb processed the 5' RACE reads anew with MiXCR; each CDR3 protein has one entry. Found here are hundreds of thousands of distinct CDR3 sequences, around 15% of them singletons; the top ten hold about 8.6%. The sample was PBMCs or a T cell subset sorted from them (not recorded which). The source is an adult woman who had mild COVID-19 (a few samples of this study predate the infection). Cell type and time point are not known.

On this clonotype itself: The junction differs from germline at one of its ends, possibly a read error. The V and J genes are TRBV7-3 and TRBJ2-1; 7 bases are shared with TRBD2. The CDR3 is made up of 16 amino acids. CDR1 is SGHTA, CDR2 FQGTGA, per germline. In DNA form, the CDR3 reads TGCGCCAGCAGCTTAGGGACCGACTACGGGGGGAATGAGCAGTTCTTC. As protein: CASSLGTDYGGNEQFF.

This clonotype was seen a few times. V is TRBV7-3 and J is TRBJ2-1, with D possibly TRBD2 on 5 matching bases. CDR1 and CDR2 from the germline V gene are SGHTA and FQGTGA. With 5 bases removed from V and 9 bases from J, the gap between germline ends came to 14 bases. This CDR3 contains 13 residues. DNA of the CDR3: TGTGCCAGCAGCCCACAAGGACTGGGTGAGCAGTTCTTC. Its translation is CASSPQGLGEQFF. The complete variable domain, with remaining parts taken from reference TRBV7-3 and TRBJ2-1, reads GAGVSQTPSNKVTEKGKYVELRCDPISGHTALYWYRQSLGQGPEFLIYFQGTGAADDSGLPNDRFFAVRPEGSVSTLKIQRTERGDSAVYLCASSPQGLGEQFFGPGTRLTVL.

This clonotype has a handful of counts. The chain has TRBV10-3 and TRBJ2-3; a weak D match, TRBD1 (6 bases). The germline V gene has CDR1 ENHRY and CDR2 SYGVKD. V shed 3 bases and J shed 4 bases, with 17 bases lying between them. The CDR3 totals 16 residues. The chain's CDR3 is CAISDHQGRSADTQYF. Here the CDR3 DNA reads TGTGCCATCAGTGACCATCAGGGGCGTTCGGCAGATACGCAGTATTTT.

This clonotype was picked up a small number of times. The V and J genes are TRBV15 and TRBJ2-5; D may match TRBD1 or TRBD2 (6 bases each). Per the germline V gene, CDR1 is LNHNV and CDR2 is YYDKDF (reference sequence). This CDR3 is built from 15 residues. V was trimmed by 5 bases and J by 5 bases, leaving 18 bases between them. The CDR3 DNA reads as TGTGCCACCAGCCCCCTCGGTGGGGGGCGGGAGACCCAGTACTTC. Encoded protein: CATSPLGGGRETQYF.

This clonotype appeared a few times. J is TRBJ2-2 and V is TRBV4-1, with D tentatively TRBD2 (7 bases). Germline V gives CDR1 MGHRA, CDR2 YSYEKL. The CDR3 consists of 15 residues. V was trimmed by 4 bases and J by 4 bases, leaving 13 bases between them. This chain's CDR3 is CASSPQGRGTGELFF. The CDR3, as DNA: TGCGCCAGCAGCCCTCAGGGGAGGGGCACCGGGGAGCTGTTTTTT.

This clonotype has just a few counts. This chain uses TRBV24-1 with TRBJ2-5, with 12 bases identical to TRBD2. The ends lost 4 bases at V and 3 bases at J; junction bases unmatched: 5. The length of the CDR3 is 16 residues. Germline V gives CDR1 KGHDR, CDR2 SFDVKD. The CDR3 DNA reads as TGTGCCACCAGTGACCCGACTAGCGGGAGAAAAGAGACCCAGTACTTC. This gives the protein CATSDPTSGRKETQYF.

This sequence joins TRBV27 and TRBJ2-2, with D hard to call. V lost 3 bases and J lost 2, with 10 bases in between. Per the germline V gene, CDR1 is MNHEY and CDR2 is SMNVEV (reference sequence). The CDR3 has 15 residues. The CDR3: CASSFGRLNTGELFF. CDR3 sequence (DNA): TGTGCCAGCAGTTTTGGCCGGCTCAACACCGGGGAGCTGTTTTTT.

This clonotype has more than one count but fewer than ten. The chain joins TRBV30 to TRBJ1-4; 7 positions match TRBD1. From germline, CDR1 is GTSNPN and CDR2 SVGIG (reference sequence). Losses at the gene ends were 2 bases for V and 6 bases for J; bases not matched to a gene: 3. The CDR3 spans 13 residues. The CDR3 loop reads CAWSWDSHEKLFF. The CDR3 nucleotides are TGTGCCTGGAGTTGGGACAGTCATGAAAAACTGTTTTTT. The full variable domain, in which reference TRBV30 and TRBJ1-4 provide the parts outside the CDR3, is SQTIHQWPATLVQPVGSPLSLECTVEGTSNPNLYWYRQAAGRGLQLLFYSVGIGQISSEVPQNLSASRPQDRQFILSSKKLLLSDSGFYLCAWSWDSHEKLFFGSGTQLSVL.

The gene calls are TRBV20-1 and TRBJ2-4, with 13 nucleotides matching TRBD2. Trimming removed 2 bases from V and 7 bases from J; junction bases left unmatched: 2. This CDR3 has 14 amino acids. The germline V gene encodes CDR1 DFQATT and CDR2 SNEGSKA (reference sequence). The CDR3 nucleotides are TGCAGTGCTAGAAGGACTAGCGGGGGTAACATTCAGTACTTC. It translates to CSARRTSGGNIQYF.

This clonotype was counted many times. The rearrangement uses TRBV28 and TRBJ2-7, with 13 bases matching TRBD2. The CDR3 covers 15 residues. J gave up 4 bases and V 4 bases, and 4 bases lay outside the gene matches. The V gene's germline CDR1 is MDHEN and CDR2 SYDVKM. The DNA for the CDR3 is TGTGCCAGCAGTTCCGGGACTAGCGGGAAATACGAGCAGTACTTC. It translates to CASSSGTSGKYEQYF.

There are a few counts of this clonotype. This rearrangement joins TRBV12-3 or TRBV12-4 to TRBJ2-5; a weak D match, TRBD2 (5 bases). The CDR3 runs to 16 residues. V was trimmed by 5 bases and J by 2 bases, leaving 18 bases between them. CDR3 sequence reads: CASSRGAAVTQETQYF. For the CDR3, the DNA is TGTGCCAGCAGTCGGGGAGCGGCGGTGACTCAAGAGACCCAGTACTTC.

This clonotype has only a few counts. V and J are TRBV19 and TRBJ2-7; D perhaps matches TRBD1 (6 bases). V was clipped by 4 bases and J by 5 bases, with 6 bases between them. In germline, CDR1 is LNHDA, CDR2 SQIVND (reference sequence). There are 11 residues in the CDR3. This chain's CDR3 is CASSKGDEQYF. The CDR3 DNA is TGTGCCAGTAGTAAGGGGGACGAGCAGTACTTC.

The rearrangement joins TRBV4-2 to TRBJ2-3, with 9 bases that match TRBD1. Trimming at V came to 3 bases and at J to 3 bases, leaving 7 bases not matched to a gene. The CDR3 sequence is 16 residues long. Looked up from germline, CDR1 is LGHNA and CDR2 is YNFKEQ. CDR3 nucleotide sequence: TGTGCCAGCAGCCAGCCCCCGGACAGGGGAACAGATACGCAGTATTTT. It specifies CASSQPPDRGTDTQYF.

This clonotype was observed a few times. This CDR3 is CASSSPPGFGYTF. In DNA form, the CDR3 reads TGTGCCAGCAGCTCCCCGCCCGGGTTCGGCTACACCTTC. V gene TRBV6-6 combines with J gene TRBJ1-2; no definite D call. The CDR3 has 13 amino acids. The ends were cut back, 6 bases at V and 8 bases at J, with 16 bases in the middle. Per the germline V gene, CDR1 is MNHNY and CDR2 is SVGAGI (reference sequence).

The chain has TRBV4-1 and TRBJ2-1; 10 bases align to TRBD2. Trimming took 4 bases from V and 3 from J; bases not matched to a gene: 9. This CDR3 has 17 residues. Germline V gene data show CDR1 as MGHRA and CDR2 as YSYEKL. DNA for the CDR3: TGCGCCAGCAGCCTACACCCGGCTAGCGGGGGCTACAATGAGCAGTTCTTC. It yields the protein CASSLHPASGGYNEQFF.

This clonotype was detected a few times. The chain employs TRBV4-2 and TRBJ2-2; 8 positions match TRBD1. Looked up from germline, CDR1 is LGHNA and CDR2 is YNFKEQ. J lost 9 bases, V lost 10 bases, and 10 bases had no gene match. The CDR3 has 13 amino acids. CDR3 sequence reads: CATGTGRSRELFF. The CDR3 DNA sequence: TGTGCCACCGGGACAGGCCGCTCGCGGGAGCTGTTTTTT.

The chain joins TRBV15 to TRBJ2-2, with D perhaps matching TRBD1 (6 bases). Germline assignment: CDR1 LNHNV and CDR2 YYDKDF (reference sequence). Deletions cut 1 base from V and 6 bases from J, with 12 bases between. The CDR3 has 15 residues. CDR3 loop: CATSRVRGASGELFF. The CDR3 region has the DNA TGTGCCACCAGCAGAGTCAGGGGCGCTTCCGGGGAGCTGTTTTTT.

This chain connects TRBV12-3 or TRBV12-4 to TRBJ1-2; 7 nucleotides match TRBD1. Losses at the gene ends were 2 bases for V and 4 bases for J; bases not matched to a gene: 4. This CDR3 comprises 14 residues. The CDR3 DNA is TGTGCCAGCAGTTTACAGGGGGTGGGCTATGGCTACACCTTC. This sequence encodes CASSLQGVGYGYTF.

This clonotype showed up just a few times. The rearrangement uses TRBV7-9 and TRBJ2-2, with TRBD1 matching over 8 bases. V was clipped by 4 bases and J by 0 bases; unmatched bases: 1. Germline-derived CDR1 and CDR2 are SEHNR and FQNEAQ (reference sequence). The length of the CDR3 is 15 residues. CDR3 loop: CASSSTGANTGELFF. The DNA of the CDR3 is TGTGCCAGCAGCTCGACAGGGGCGAACACCGGGGAGCTGTTTTTT.

The chain employs TRBV20-1 and TRBJ2-3, with D perhaps matching TRBD1 or TRBD2 (5 bases each). Trimming left V 0 bases short and J 6 bases short, with 16 bases between. This CDR3 spans 15 amino acids. The germline CDR1 and CDR2 sequences are DFQATT and SNEGSKA (reference sequence). The DNA of the CDR3 is TGCAGTGCTAGAGATCGGGGCGGGCTCGGGGATACGCAGTATTTT. This translates into CSARDRGGLGDTQYF.

This clonotype was seen a handful of times. The chain employs TRBV7-9 and TRBJ1-4; tentatively, D is TRBD1 (6 bases). Germline V gene lookup returns CDR1 SEHNR and CDR2 FQNEAQ (reference sequence). The CDR3 is made up of 16 amino acids. V was clipped by 5 bases and J by 4 bases, with 17 bases between them. CDR3 nucleotides: TGTGCCAGCAGCCCATCCGGGCGGACAGTTAATGAAAAACTGTTTTTT. Translating it yields CASSPSGRTVNEKLFF. The variable domain in full, with the rest retrieved from reference TRBV7-9 and TRBJ1-4, is DTGVSQNPRHKITKRGQNVTFRCDPISEHNRLYWYRQTLGQGPEFLTYFQNEAQLEKSRLLSDRFSAERPKGSFSTLEIQRTEQGDSAMYLCASSPSGRTVNEKLFFGSGTQLSVL.

The V call is TRBV10-3, the J call TRBJ2-7; 10 nucleotides line up with TRBD1. The CDR3 covers 16 residues. The V segment lost 6 bases and the J segment 5 bases; nucleotides outside the gene matches: 13. Per germline, CDR1 ENHRY and CDR2 SYGVKD. The CDR3 bases are TGTGCCATCAGGAGCAGCCAGACAGGGGGCATGGACGAGCAGTACTTC. Residues: CAIRSSQTGGMDEQYF.

This clonotype was seen repeatedly, ten times or more. The chain joins TRBV12-3 or TRBV12-4 to TRBJ2-1; maybe TRBD1 (6 bases). This CDR3 region has 14 residues. V lost 5 bases, J lost 2 bases, and 10 bases lay in between. The CDR3 nucleotides read TGTGCCAGCAGTCCGCAGGGGACCTACAATGAGCAGTTCTTC. This sequence encodes CASSPQGTYNEQFF.

This chain joins TRBV20-1 and TRBJ1-1; tentatively, D is TRBD1 (5 bases). The CDR3 sequence is 13 residues long. Germline CDR1 is DFQATT and CDR2 is SNEGSKA (reference sequence). Trimming stripped 0 bases from V and 3 bases from J, with 8 bases between. DNA of the CDR3: TGCAGTGCTAGAGATCTGGGGGACACTGAAGCTTTCTTT. This sequence encodes CSARDLGDTEAFF.

This clonotype came up a few times. This rearrangement joins TRBV20-1 to TRBJ2-1, with unresolved D. Between the trimmed V and J ends, which lost 5 bases and 2 bases, there was a span of 10 bases. The CDR3 is made up of 13 amino acids. Germline V gene data show CDR1 as DFQATT and CDR2 as SNEGSKA (reference sequence). DNA of the CDR3: TGCAGTGCTCCAAAGCCTCCCTACAATGAGCAGTTCTTC. This codes for CSAPKPPYNEQFF.

This chain joins TRBV10-3 and TRBJ2-7, with no clear D. CDR3 length: 17 amino acids. Germline V gene data show CDR1 as ENHRY and CDR2 as SYGVKD. V was pared by 7 bases and J by 0 bases, with 22 bases between. Written as DNA, the CDR3 is TGTGCCATCATTTCGATCTGGGCCCCCATTCTCTCCTACGAGCAGTACTTC. Its translation: CAIISIWAPILSYEQYF.

The rearrangement uses TRBV7-2 and TRBJ2-3; D perhaps matches TRBD1 (5 bases). CDR3 length: 12 amino acids. Looked up from germline, CDR1 is SGHTA and CDR2 is FQGNSA. Deletions cut 3 bases from V and 10 bases from J, with 11 bases between. The CDR3 region is CASSFDRISQYF. The CDR3, as DNA: TGTGCCAGCAGCTTCGACAGAATCTCGCAGTATTTT.

This clonotype was recorded a few times. The chain joins TRBV11-2 to TRBJ2-1, with D perhaps TRBD2 (5 bases). This CDR3 spans 14 amino acids. V gave up 1 base and J gave up 9 bases, with 13 bases separating them. CDR1 and CDR2 (germline): SGHAT, FQNNGV. The CDR3 here is CASSLVLELGEQFF. CDR3 coding DNA: TGTGCCAGCAGCTTAGTGCTGGAACTAGGTGAGCAGTTCTTC.

The chain joins TRBV3-1 to TRBJ1-1; D possibly corresponds to TRBD1 (5 bases). With 0 bases removed from V and 10 bases from J, the gap between germline ends came to 9 bases. This CDR3 is 12 amino acids long. Germline CDR1 LGHDT, CDR2 YNNKEL (reference sequence). The CDR3 DNA is TGTGCCAGCAGCCAAGACAGGGTGGTAGCTTTCTTT. Its translation is CASSQDRVVAFF.

This clonotype was seen only a few times. CDR3 sequence (DNA): TGTGCCAGCAGTTTAAACGTGTACACTGAAGCTTTCTTT. Translation: CASSLNVYTEAFF. The V and J genes are TRBV27 and TRBJ1-1; D is undetermined. This CDR3 has 13 residues. V was clipped by 2 bases and J by 3 bases, with 7 bases between them. Germline V gene lookup returns CDR1 MNHEY and CDR2 SMNVEV (reference sequence).